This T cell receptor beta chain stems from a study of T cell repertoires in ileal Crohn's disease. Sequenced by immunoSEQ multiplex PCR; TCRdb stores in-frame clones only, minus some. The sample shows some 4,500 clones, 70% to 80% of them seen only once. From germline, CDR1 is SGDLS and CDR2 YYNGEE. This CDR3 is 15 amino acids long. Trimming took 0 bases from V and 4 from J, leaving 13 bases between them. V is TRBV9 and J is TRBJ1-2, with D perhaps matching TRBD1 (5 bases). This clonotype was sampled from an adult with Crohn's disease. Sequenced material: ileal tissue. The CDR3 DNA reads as TGTGCCAGCAGCGTAGTTAAGGCACAGGCCTATGGCTACACCTTC. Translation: CASSVVKAQAYGYTF.